This TCR beta chain stems from a study of blood T cell repertoires in COVID-19 (dated by TCRdb to the early 2020s). Study-level background: Samples covering the acute and convalescent phases of COVID-19 were provided by collaborators in the United States, Italy and Spain. The prospective study material was composed of cDNA or gDNA derived from T cells, B-cell-depleted T cells, or PBMCs. Deeply sampled blood TCRbeta repertoires from subjects exposed to, actively infected with, or recovered from COVID-19 were included in the dataset. The repertoires were released in a freely available public database meant as a resource for research on the immune response to SARS-CoV-2. The samples were drawn from the first 160 participants of the ongoing ImmuneRACE study and from more than 1,000 subjects provided by 6 global collaborators. Sample metadata almost always included a de-identified subject ID, COVID-19 status, age in years and sex. Where HLA class I and class II types were available, the types were taken from metadata supplied by the sample provider, not from assay-based typing.

TCRbeta CDR3 regions were amplified from genomic DNA using the immunoSEQ Assay, a bias-controlled multiplex PCR. The authors processed their data as follows. The number of nucleated cells in each sample was estimated by amplification of reference gene primers within the assay. Sequence reads were collapsed and filtered to measure the absolute abundance of every unique TCRbeta CDR3 rearrangement. For each sample, productive Simpson clonality was calculated as the square root of Simpson's diversity index over productive rearrangements. This is the immuneACCESS table as TCRdb keeps it, with only in-frame sequences that have V and J called. A part of the clones is gone; compared with another copy, unresolved V genes explain less than half, and the rest is unexplained. V, J and clone size were drawn from that table, and D and trimming were deduced from the DNA. The table for this sample lists just over 90,000 clones; about 88% of them were counted only once. Under 20% of the sample lies in the top ten.

Of note for this clone: The antigen it binds to is not known. No quality values exist for individual bases; no much larger clone is one base distant.

The CDR3 measures 16 amino acids from cysteine to phenylalanine. Only the CDR3 part of the read is kept: 48 bases, read in frame from the first base. Cut back by 6 bases and 3 bases, the V and J ends lie 18 bases apart. The germline V gene (reference sequence) yields MNHNY for CDR1 and SVGAGI for CDR2. Collaborating institutions collected whole blood in K2EDTA tubes following their own protocols. For TCRbeta analysis, collaborators shipped samples as frozen whole blood, isolated PBMCs, or DNA extracted from either of those sample types. What the work shows at the level of the full study, not this receptor alone: How much clinical and demographic metadata was included differed by source and by participant, and the metadata was provided uncurated.

Sequencing was carried out using peripheral blood. In this chain, TRBV6-6 is recombined with TRBJ1-3; TRBD1 is a possible D gene, resting on 5 matching bases. The receptor's source is a woman aged 80 or over with acute or convalescent COVID-19. This receptor carries the CDR3 CASRLGTGGDGNTIYF. The DNA is TGTGCCAGCAGGCTGGGGACGGGGGGTGATGGAAACACCATATATTTT.